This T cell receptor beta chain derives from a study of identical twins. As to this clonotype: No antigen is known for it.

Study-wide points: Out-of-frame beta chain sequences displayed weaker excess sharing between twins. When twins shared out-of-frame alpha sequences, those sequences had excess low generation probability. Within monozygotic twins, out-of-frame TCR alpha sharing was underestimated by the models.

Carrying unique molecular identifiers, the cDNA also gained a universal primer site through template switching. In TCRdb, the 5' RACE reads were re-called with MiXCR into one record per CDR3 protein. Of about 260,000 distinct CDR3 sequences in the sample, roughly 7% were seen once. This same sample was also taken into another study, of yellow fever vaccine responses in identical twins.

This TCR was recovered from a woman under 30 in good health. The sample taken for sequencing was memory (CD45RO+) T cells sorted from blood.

This chain's CDR3 is CASSSGLIVDTEAFF. The CDR3 DNA reads as TGCGCCAGCAGCTCGGGCCTTATAGTGGACACTGAAGCTTTCTTT. This rearrangement joins TRBV5-1 to TRBJ1-1, with no clear D. There are 15 residues in the CDR3. Per the germline V gene, CDR1 is SGHRS and CDR2 is YFSETQ. With 3 bases removed from V and 3 bases from J, the gap between germline ends came to 15 bases.